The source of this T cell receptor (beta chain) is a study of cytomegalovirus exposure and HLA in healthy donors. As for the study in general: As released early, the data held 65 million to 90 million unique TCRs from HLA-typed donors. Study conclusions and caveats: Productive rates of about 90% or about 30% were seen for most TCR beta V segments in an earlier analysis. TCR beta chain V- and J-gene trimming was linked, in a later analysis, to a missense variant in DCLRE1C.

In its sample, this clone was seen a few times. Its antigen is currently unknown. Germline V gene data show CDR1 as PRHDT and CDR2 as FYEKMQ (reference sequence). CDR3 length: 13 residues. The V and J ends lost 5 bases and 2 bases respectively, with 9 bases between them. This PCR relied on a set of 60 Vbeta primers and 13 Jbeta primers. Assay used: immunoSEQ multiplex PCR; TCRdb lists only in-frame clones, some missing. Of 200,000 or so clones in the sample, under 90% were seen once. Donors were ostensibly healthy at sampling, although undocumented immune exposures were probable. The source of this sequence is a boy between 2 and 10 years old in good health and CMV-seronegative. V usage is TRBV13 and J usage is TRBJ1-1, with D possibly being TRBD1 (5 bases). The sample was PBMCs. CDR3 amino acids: CASSDGQNTEAFF. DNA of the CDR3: TGTGCCAGCAGCGATGGACAAAACACTGAAGCTTTCTTT.